This TCR beta chain emerged from a study of cytomegalovirus exposure and HLA in healthy donors. With regard to this clone: What it binds is unknown.

Overall study results and limits: Roughly even sequencing depth across donors was the assumption behind the presence/absence analyses. The study carried out a later analysis of TCR beta sequences. It associated 15,000 to 20,000 of them with specific HLA alleles at a false discovery rate of 0.05.

V gave up 0 bases and J gave up 2 bases; unmatched junction bases: 5. This CDR3 region has 17 residues. CDR1 and CDR2 from the germline V gene are SGHTA and FQGTGA. The PCR ran on 60 Vbeta and 13 Jbeta primers. The method was immunoSEQ multiplex PCR; TCRdb's version includes in-frame clones alone and lacks a portion of them. Of some 150,000 clones in the sample, about 77% were seen once. The specimen sequenced was PBMCs. This TCR came from a woman aged 50 to 60 in good health and CMV-seronegative. This chain links TRBV7-3 with TRBJ2-1; 9 nucleotides align to TRBD2. In DNA form, the CDR3 reads TGTGCCAGCAGCTTAACTCTATCTAGCGGGACCTACAATGAGCAGTTCTTC. Protein: CASSLTLSSGTYNEQFF.